The 9 T cell receptor beta chains given below trace back to one sample, sequenced in a study of T cell responses to AZD1222 COVID-19 vaccine. Produced via immunoSEQ multiplex PCR; TCRdb's table is partial and in-frame only. The sample carries some 80,000 clones, about 87% recorded once. The material sequenced was peripheral blood, taken 28 days after the second dose of the MenACWY control vaccine. Every receptor here comes from an adult who received the MenACWY meningococcal vaccine as a control.

The chain uses TRBV11-2 and TRBJ1-1; D is uncertain. V was pared by 0 bases and J by 1 base, with 6 bases between. Germline V CDR1 and CDR2: SGHAT, FQNNGV. The CDR3 has 14 amino acids. The CDR3 region is CASSLDPGNTEAFF. The CDR3 DNA follows: TGTGCCAGCAGCTTAGATCCGGGGAACACTGAAGCTTTCTTT.

The gene calls are TRBV5-1 and TRBJ1-6; 10 bases are shared with TRBD1. Trimming removed 0 bases from V and 1 base from J; junction bases left unmatched: 7. This CDR3 is built from 19 residues. From germline, CDR1 is SGHRS and CDR2 YFSETQ. CDR3 DNA: TGCGCCAGCAGCTTGGAGGGGACAGGGGATGTATCCTATAATTCACCCCTCCACTTT. It yields the protein CASSLEGTGDVSYNSPLHF.

The chain links TRBV7-9 to TRBJ1-4; D is unclear. Germline assignment: CDR1 SEHNR and CDR2 FQNEAQ (reference sequence). This CDR3 comprises 15 residues. Trimming shortened V by 3 bases and J by 3 bases, and 11 bases separated the two germline ends. CDR3 protein: CASSFDGRSNEKLFF. In DNA form, the CDR3 reads TGTGCCAGCAGCTTCGACGGAAGGTCTAATGAAAAACTGTTTTTT.

This chain links TRBV4-1 with TRBJ1-1, with a tentative D call TRBD1 (5 bases). The CDR3 is 15 residues long. Germline lookup yields CDR1 MGHRA and CDR2 YSYEKL. Trimming took 3 bases from V and 4 from J, leaving 15 bases between them. The CDR3 region is CASSQGLTRGTEAFF. The CDR3 nucleotides read TGCGCCAGCAGCCAGGGACTCACTCGCGGCACTGAAGCTTTCTTT.

The chain recombines TRBV9 with TRBJ1-2, with D possibly TRBD1 on 6 matching bases. CDR1 SGDLS and CDR2 YYNGEE come from the germline V gene. CDR3 length: 17 amino acids. V dropped 0 bases and J dropped 4 bases, with 19 bases sitting between them. CDR3 region: CASSVGRGGGRSYGYTF. CDR3 coding DNA: TGTGCCAGCAGCGTAGGTCGGGGCGGGGGGCGAAGCTATGGCTACACCTTC. The full variable domain, its missing parts supplied by reference TRBV9 and TRBJ1-2, is DSGVTQTPKHLITATGQRVTLRCSPRSGDLSVYWYQQSLDQGLQFLIQYYNGEERAKGNILERFSAQQFPDLHSELNLSSLELGDSALYFCASSVGRGGGRSYGYTFGSGTRLTVV.

Only a few counts were recorded for this clone. J is TRBJ2-7 and V is TRBV24-1, with 8 bases matching TRBD1. CDR3 length equals 19 residues. Germline V CDR1 and CDR2: KGHDR, SFDVKD. Losses at the gene ends were 5 bases for V and 2 bases for J; bases not matched to a gene: 19. CDR3 region: CATSVQPDPRDRRTYEQYF. The CDR3 DNA is TGTGCCACCAGTGTCCAACCTGACCCCCGGGACAGGAGGACCTACGAGCAGTACTTC.

DNA for the CDR3: TGCGCCAGCAGCTTGACGGGGGGGTACGCTTTCTTT. Its protein is CASSLTGGYAFF. The genes are TRBV5-1 and TRBJ1-1, with TRBD1 as a possible D gene (5 bases). The CDR3 extends over 12 amino acids. The V and J ends lost 1 base and 11 bases respectively, with 12 bases between them. CDR1 is SGHRS and CDR2 is YFSETQ in the germline V gene.

CDR3 nucleotides: TGTGCCAGCATCTACAATGACAATGAGCAGTTCTTC. This sequence encodes CASIYNDNEQFF. V gene TRBV7-9 combines with J gene TRBJ2-1; D call uncertain. CDR1 and CDR2 (germline): SEHNR, FQNEAQ (reference sequence). Trimming cost V 7 bases and J 5 bases, with 9 bases left between them. The CDR3 totals 12 residues.

This clone was counted once. The chain employs TRBV2 and TRBJ2-1, with D possibly being TRBD2 (6 bases). The CDR3 runs to 13 residues. The ends were cut back, 11 bases at V and 5 bases at J, with 16 bases in the middle. Germline values: CDR1 SNHLY, CDR2 FYNNEI. The CDR3 DNA is TGTGCCGCCGCGTTGGGACTTAACAATGAGCAGTTCTTC. Residues: CAAALGLNNEQFF.